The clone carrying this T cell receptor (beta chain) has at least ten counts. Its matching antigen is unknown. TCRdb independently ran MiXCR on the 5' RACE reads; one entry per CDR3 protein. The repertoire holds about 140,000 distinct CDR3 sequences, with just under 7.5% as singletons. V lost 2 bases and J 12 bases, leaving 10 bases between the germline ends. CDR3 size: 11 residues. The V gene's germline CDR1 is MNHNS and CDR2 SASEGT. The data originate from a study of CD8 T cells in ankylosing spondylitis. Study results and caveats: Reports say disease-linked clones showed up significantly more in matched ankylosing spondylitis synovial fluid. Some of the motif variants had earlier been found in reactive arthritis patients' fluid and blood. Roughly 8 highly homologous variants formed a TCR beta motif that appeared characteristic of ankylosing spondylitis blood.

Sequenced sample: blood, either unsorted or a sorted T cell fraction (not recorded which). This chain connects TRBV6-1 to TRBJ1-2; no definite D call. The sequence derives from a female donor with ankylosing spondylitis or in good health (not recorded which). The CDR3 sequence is CASSEKQSHTF. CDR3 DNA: TGTGCCAGCAGTGAAAAACAGTCCCACACCTTC.